A single sample is the source of the 8 T cell receptor beta chains below, sequenced in a study of blood T cell repertoires in COVID-19. The protocol was immunoSEQ multiplex PCR, while the TCRdb copy is restricted to in-frame clones and leaves out a portion. This table has some 160,000 clones, 80% to 90% appearing once. The sample consisted of peripheral blood. Every receptor here comes from a woman over 75 with COVID-19, enrolled during active disease.

This clone was observed a single time. The V and J genes are TRBV7-2 and TRBJ2-5, with a weak D call TRBD2 (6 bases). The ends were cut back, 5 bases at V and 5 bases at J, with 15 bases in the middle. The CDR3 has 14 residues. Germline assignment: CDR1 SGHTA and CDR2 FQGNSA. The CDR3, as DNA: TGTGCCAGCAGCACCACTAGCTGGAGGGAGACCCAGTACTTC. Its protein product is CASSTTSWRETQYF. Full variable domain (remainder filled in from reference TRBV7-2 and TRBJ2-5): GAGVSQSPSNKVTEKGKDVELRCDPISGHTALYWYRQSLGQGLEFLIYFQGNSAPDKSGLPSDRFSAERTGGSVSTLTIQRTQQEDSAVYLCASSTTSWRETQYFGPGTRLLVL.

The rearrangement uses TRBV20-1 and TRBJ2-7, with a weak D call TRBD2 (6 bases). The germline CDR1 and CDR2 sequences are DFQATT and SNEGSKA (reference sequence). This CDR3 spans 13 amino acids. Trimming left V 3 bases short and J 7 bases short, with 16 bases between. CDR3: CSASPAGSGEQYF. The CDR3 bases are TGCAGTGCTAGTCCGGCGGGATCAGGTGAGCAGTACTTC.

This clone has a handful of counts. CDR3 nucleotide sequence: TGTGCCAGCAGTGAATCCATGGCGGGGGGTCCCGATACGCAGTATTTT. As protein: CASSESMAGGPDTQYF. The rearrangement uses TRBV6-1 and TRBJ2-3; TRBD2 aligns across 8 bases. V shed 2 bases and J 6 bases; nucleotides not matched to a gene: 10. Germline CDR1 reads MNHNS; CDR2 reads SASEGT. The CDR3 has 16 amino acids.

The genes are TRBV10-3 and TRBJ2-1; weak D call: TRBD2 (5 bases). The V gene's germline CDR1 is ENHRY and CDR2 SYGVKD. The CDR3 is made up of 15 amino acids. The V end was cut by 6 bases, the J end by 7 bases, with 19 bases between. Here the CDR3 DNA reads TGTGCCATCAGGAAACAACGGGCCGAGGGAAATGAGCAGTTCTTC. Protein product: CAIRKQRAEGNEQFF.

This clone was detected once. The chain employs TRBV11-3 and TRBJ2-4, with 14 bases matching TRBD2. Looked up from germline, CDR1 is SGHNT and CDR2 is YENEEA. V gave up 3 bases and J gave up 11 bases; unmatched junction bases: 3. This CDR3 spans 14 amino acids. The CDR3 DNA is TGTGCCAGCAGCTTGGGACTAGCGGGAGAGGTTCAGTACTTC. This codes for CASSLGLAGEVQYF.

The CDR3 region is CSVAVSSYEQYF. CDR3 bases: TGCAGCGTTGCTGTCAGCTCCTACGAGCAGTACTTC. This chain uses TRBV29-1 with TRBJ2-7, with D unresolved. This CDR3 is 12 amino acids long. V was clipped by 4 bases and J by 0 bases, with 7 bases between them. CDR1 is SQVTM, CDR2 ANQGSEA, per germline.

The rearrangement links TRBV7-9 to TRBJ1-2; possible D gene TRBD1, 6 bases. Germline V gives CDR1 SEHNR, CDR2 FQNEAQ (reference sequence). V was shortened by 1 base and J by 4 bases, with 7 bases between the two germline ends. The CDR3 spans 13 residues. The CDR3 protein is CASSLGGGYGYTF. CDR3 nucleotide sequence: TGTGCCAGCAGCTTAGGAGGGGGCTATGGCTACACCTTC.

V gene TRBV7-3 combines with J gene TRBJ2-5; weak D call: TRBD2 (6 bases). The CDR3 length is 16 residues. V was cut by 5 bases and J by 4 bases, with 20 bases left in between. Germline CDR1 is SGHTA and CDR2 is FQGTGA. CDR3 sequence: CASSPNVGEERETQYF. For the CDR3, the DNA is TGTGCCAGCAGCCCCAACGTAGGGGAGGAACGAGAGACCCAGTACTTC.